This T cell receptor (beta chain) was recorded in a study of T cell responses to AZD1222 COVID-19 vaccine. Across the study: Combined were second doses at about 4 or about 12 weeks. Points from the study as a whole: After the peak T cell response, and only then, were repertoires sampled.

About this clone: Its antigen is unknown.

Per germline, CDR1 KGHDR and CDR2 SFDVKD. Losses at the gene ends were 8 bases for V and 2 bases for J; bases not matched to a gene: 6. The CDR3 consists of 14 residues. Assay used: immunoSEQ multiplex PCR; TCRdb lists only in-frame clones, some missing. The repertoire includes about 130,000 clones, roughly 86% of them detected once, and around 12% sits in the top ten. This sequence originates from an adult in good health. The rearrangement joins TRBV24-1 to TRBJ2-5; 8 bases line up with TRBD1. The sample in question was peripheral blood, obtained on day 0 of AZD1222 vaccination. The CDR3 DNA reads as TGTGCCACCAAGGGCAGGGGGCGTCAAGAGACCCAGTACTTC. This translates into CATKGRGRQETQYF.